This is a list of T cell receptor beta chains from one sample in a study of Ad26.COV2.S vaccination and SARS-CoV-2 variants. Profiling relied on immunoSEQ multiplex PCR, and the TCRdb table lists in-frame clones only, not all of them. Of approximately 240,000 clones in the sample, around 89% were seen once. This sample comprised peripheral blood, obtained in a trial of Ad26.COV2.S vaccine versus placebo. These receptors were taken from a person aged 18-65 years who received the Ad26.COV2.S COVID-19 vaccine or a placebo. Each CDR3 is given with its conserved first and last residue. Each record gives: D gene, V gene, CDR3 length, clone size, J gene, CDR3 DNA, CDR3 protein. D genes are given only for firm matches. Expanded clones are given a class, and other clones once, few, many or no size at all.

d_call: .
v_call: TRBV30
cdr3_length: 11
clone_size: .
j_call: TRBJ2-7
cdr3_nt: TGTGCACAAGCCGACAGCTACGAGCAGTACTTC
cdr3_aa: CAQADSYEQYF

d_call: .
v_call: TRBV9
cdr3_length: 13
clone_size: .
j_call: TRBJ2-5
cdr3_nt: TGTGCCAGCAGCGTGACGGGATCGGAGACCCAGTACTTC
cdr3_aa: CASSVTGSETQYF

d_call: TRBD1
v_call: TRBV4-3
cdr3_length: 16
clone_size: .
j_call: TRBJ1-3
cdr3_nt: TGCGCCAGCAGCCAAGTATGGACAGGGGGCCTAAACACCATATATTTT
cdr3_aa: CASSQVWTGGLNTIYF

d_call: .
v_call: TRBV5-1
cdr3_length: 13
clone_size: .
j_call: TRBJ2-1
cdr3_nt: TGCGCCAGCAGCTTGATGGGAGTTAATGAGCAGTTCTTC
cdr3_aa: CASSLMGVNEQFF

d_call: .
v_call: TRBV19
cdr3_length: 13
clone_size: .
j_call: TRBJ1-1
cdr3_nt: TGTGCCAGTACTCCCGGCCTAAACACTGAAGCTTTCTTT
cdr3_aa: CASTPGLNTEAFF

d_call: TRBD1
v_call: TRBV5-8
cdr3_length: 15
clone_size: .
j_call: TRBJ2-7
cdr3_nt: TGTGCCAGCAGCTTGGGGCAGGGGGCCTCCTACGAGCAGTACTTC
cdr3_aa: CASSLGQGASYEQYF

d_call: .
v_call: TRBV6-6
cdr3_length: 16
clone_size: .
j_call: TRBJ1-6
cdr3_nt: TGTGCCAGCAGTCCGAGTGGACCATCCTATAATTCACCCCTCCACTTT
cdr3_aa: CASSPSGPSYNSPLHF

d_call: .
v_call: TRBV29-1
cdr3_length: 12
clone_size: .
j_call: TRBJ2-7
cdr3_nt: TGCAGCGTTGGAGAAATGGTGTACGAGCAGTACTTC
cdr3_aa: CSVGEMVYEQYF

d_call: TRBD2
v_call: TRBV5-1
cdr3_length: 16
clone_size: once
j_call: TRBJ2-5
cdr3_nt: TGCGCCAGCAGCTTGGAGGTGGGACTAGCGCAAGAGACCCAGTACTTC
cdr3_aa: CASSLEVGLAQETQYF

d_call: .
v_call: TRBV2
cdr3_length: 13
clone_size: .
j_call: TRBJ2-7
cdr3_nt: TGTGCCAGCGAGGCTGACTTCTCCTACGAGCAGTACTTC
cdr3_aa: CASEADFSYEQYF

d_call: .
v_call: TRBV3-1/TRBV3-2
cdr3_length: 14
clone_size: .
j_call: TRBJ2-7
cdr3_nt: TGTGCCAGCAGCCAAGGGGACGGTTCCTACGAGCAGTACTTC
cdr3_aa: CASSQGDGSYEQYF

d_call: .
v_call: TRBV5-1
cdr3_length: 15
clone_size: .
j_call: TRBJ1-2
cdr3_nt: TGCGCCAGCAGCCTTGGGACAATCTGGAACTATGGCTACACCTTC
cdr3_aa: CASSLGTIWNYGYTF

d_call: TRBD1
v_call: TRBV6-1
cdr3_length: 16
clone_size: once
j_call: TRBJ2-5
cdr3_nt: TGTGCCAGCAGTGAAGTGGCGGGACAGGGGTGGGAGACCCAGTACTTC
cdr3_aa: CASSEVAGQGWETQYF

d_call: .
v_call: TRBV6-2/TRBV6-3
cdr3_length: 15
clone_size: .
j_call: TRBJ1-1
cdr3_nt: TGTGCCAGCAGCCTCGACAGGCCGTTTAACACTGAAGCTTTCTTT
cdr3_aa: CASSLDRPFNTEAFF

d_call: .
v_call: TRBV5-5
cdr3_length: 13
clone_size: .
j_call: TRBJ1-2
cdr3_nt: TGTGCCAGCAGCTCCGAAGGGATCTATGGCTACACCTTC
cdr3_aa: CASSSEGIYGYTF

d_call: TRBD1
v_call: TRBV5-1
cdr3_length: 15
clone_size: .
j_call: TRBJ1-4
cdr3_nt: TGCGCCAGCAGCTTGGCGGGACAGGGAGTGGAAAAACTGTTTTTT
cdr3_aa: CASSLAGQGVEKLFF

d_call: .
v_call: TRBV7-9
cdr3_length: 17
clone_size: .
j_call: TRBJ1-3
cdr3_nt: TGTGCCAGCAGCCCTTTTTCGATCAGGAGCTCTGGAAACACCATATATTTT
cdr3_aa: CASSPFSIRSSGNTIYF

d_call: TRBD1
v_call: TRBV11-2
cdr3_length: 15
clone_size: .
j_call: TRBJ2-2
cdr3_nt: TGTGCCAGCAGCAGAGACAGGGTTAACACCGGGGAGCTGTTTTTT
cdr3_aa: CASSRDRVNTGELFF

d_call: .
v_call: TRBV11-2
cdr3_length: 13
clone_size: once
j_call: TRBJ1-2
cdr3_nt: TGTGCCAGCAGCCAAAGAGAGGGAGGTGGCTACACCTTC
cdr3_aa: CASSQREGGGYTF

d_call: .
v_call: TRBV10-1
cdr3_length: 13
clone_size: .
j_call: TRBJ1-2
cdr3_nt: TGCGCCAGCAGTGACAGGTTTAACTATGGCTACACCTTC
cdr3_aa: CASSDRFNYGYTF

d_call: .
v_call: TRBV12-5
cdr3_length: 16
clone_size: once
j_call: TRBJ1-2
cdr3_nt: TGTGCTAGTGGTTTGGCGAGTGGGGGAGCTAACTATGGCTACACCTTC
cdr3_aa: CASGLASGGANYGYTF

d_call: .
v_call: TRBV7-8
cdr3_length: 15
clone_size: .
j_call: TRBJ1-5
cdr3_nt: TGTGCCAGCAGCAACCGTTGGTGGGATAGGCAGCCCCAGCATTTT
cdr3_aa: CASSNRWWDRQPQHF

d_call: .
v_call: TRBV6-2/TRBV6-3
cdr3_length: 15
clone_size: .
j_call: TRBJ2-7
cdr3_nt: TGTGCCAGCAGTTACGGCGGCGGGCCTAGGTACGAGCAGTACTTC
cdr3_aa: CASSYGGGPRYEQYF

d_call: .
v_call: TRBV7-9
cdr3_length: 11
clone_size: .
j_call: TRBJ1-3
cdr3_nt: TGTGCCAGCGGTCAATTGAACACCATATATTTT
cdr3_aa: CASGQLNTIYF

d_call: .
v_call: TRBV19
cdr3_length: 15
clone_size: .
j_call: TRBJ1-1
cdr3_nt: TGTGCCAGTAGTATAAACAGGGCGCCTAACACTGAAGCTTTCTTT
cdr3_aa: CASSINRAPNTEAFF

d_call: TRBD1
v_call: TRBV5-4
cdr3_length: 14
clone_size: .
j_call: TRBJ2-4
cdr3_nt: TGTGCCAGCAGCTTCCAGGGGGCGCGAGACATTCAGTACTTC
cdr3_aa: CASSFQGARDIQYF

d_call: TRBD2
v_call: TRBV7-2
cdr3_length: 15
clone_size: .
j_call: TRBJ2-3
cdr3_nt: TGTGCCAGCAGCAGCGGGGGACTGAGCACAGATACGCAGTATTTT
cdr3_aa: CASSSGGLSTDTQYF

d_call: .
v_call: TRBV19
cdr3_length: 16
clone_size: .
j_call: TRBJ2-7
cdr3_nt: TGTGCCAGTAGTTCTTTCGGACAGCTGAGCTCCTACGAGCAGTACTTC
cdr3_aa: CASSSFGQLSSYEQYF

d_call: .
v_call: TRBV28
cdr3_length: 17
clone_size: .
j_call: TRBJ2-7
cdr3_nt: TGTGCCAGCAGCCGGACTCCTTCAGGGGTCTATAGGTACGAGCAGTACTTC
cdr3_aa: CASSRTPSGVYRYEQYF

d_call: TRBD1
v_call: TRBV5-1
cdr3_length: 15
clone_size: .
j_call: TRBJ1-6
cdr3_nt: TGCGCCAGCAGCCCGGGGACAGGTAGCTATTCACCCCTCCACTTT
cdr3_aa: CASSPGTGSYSPLHF

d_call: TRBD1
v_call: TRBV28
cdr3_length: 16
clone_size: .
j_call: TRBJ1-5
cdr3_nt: TGTGCCAGCAGTTTATCAGAGGGACAGGGTTACCAGCCCCAGCATTTT
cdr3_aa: CASSLSEGQGYQPQHF

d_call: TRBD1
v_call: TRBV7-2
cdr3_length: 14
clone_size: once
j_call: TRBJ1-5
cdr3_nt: TGTGCCAGCAGCTCAGGGGGGGGCGGGCAGCCCCAGCATTTT
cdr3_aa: CASSSGGGGQPQHF

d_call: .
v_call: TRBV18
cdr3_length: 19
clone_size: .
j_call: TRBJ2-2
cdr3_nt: TGTGCCAGCTCACGGGTTTCTCTGGGGACATTCGCGAACACCGGGGAGCTGTTTTTT
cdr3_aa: CASSRVSLGTFANTGELFF

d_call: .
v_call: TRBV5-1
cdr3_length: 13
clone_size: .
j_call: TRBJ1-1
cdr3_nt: TGCGCCAGCAGCTTACGGATGAACACTGAAGCTTTCTTT
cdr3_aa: CASSLRMNTEAFF

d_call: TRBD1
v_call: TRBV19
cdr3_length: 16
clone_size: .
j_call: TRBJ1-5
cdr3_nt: TGTGCCAGTAGTGACCCCGGGACAGGTTTTTCGCAGCCCCAGCATTTT
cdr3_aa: CASSDPGTGFSQPQHF

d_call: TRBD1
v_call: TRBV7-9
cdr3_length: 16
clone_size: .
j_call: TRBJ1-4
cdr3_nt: TGTGCCAGCAGCCGACAGGGGGGGCAGACTAATGAAAAACTGTTTTTT
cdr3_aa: CASSRQGGQTNEKLFF

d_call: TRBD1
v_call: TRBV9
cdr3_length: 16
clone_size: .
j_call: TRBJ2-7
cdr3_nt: TGTGCCAGCAGCGTGACCGGGACAGGGGACGCCTACGAGCAGTACTTC
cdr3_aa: CASSVTGTGDAYEQYF

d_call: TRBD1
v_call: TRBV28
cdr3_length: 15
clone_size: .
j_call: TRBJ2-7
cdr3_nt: TGTGCCAGCAGTTCCGACCGGGACAGGGACTACGAGCAGTACTTC
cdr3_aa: CASSSDRDRDYEQYF

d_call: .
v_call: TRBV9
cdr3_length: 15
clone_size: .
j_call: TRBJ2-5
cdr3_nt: TGTGCCAGCAGCCCGGTCAAGGGGGGCCGGGAGACCCAGTACTTC
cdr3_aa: CASSPVKGGRETQYF

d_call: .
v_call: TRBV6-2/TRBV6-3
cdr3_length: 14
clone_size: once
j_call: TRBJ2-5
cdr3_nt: TGTGCCAGCAGTTCGGTAGACAAACAAGAGACCCAGTACTTC
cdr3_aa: CASSSVDKQETQYF

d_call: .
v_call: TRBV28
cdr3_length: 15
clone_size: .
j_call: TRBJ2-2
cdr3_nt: TGTGCCAGCAGCATCCTTAACACAGGGTCCGGGGAGCTGTTTTTT
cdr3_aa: CASSILNTGSGELFF

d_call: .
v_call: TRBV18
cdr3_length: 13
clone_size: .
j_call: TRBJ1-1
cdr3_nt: TGTGCCAGCTCACGGCCAACTCACACTGAAGCTTTCTTT
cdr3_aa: CASSRPTHTEAFF

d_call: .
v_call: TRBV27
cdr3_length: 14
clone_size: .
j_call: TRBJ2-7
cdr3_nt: TGTGCCAGCAGTTTAGACGGGAGTGGCAACGAGCAGTACTTC
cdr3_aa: CASSLDGSGNEQYF

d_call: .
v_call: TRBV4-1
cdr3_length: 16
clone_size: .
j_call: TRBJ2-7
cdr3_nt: TGCGCCAGCAGCCTAGGGTACAGGACTTCCTCCTACGAGCAGTACTTC
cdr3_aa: CASSLGYRTSSYEQYF